This T cell receptor beta chain was identified during a study of T cells in Graves' hyperthyroidism and ophthalmopathy. Whole-study results and caveats: Most thyroid-expanded clonotypes above 0.001 were also found in blood. With a median lead of 6.5 months before onset, the model predicted ophthalmopathy.

At least ten counts were recorded for this clonotype. Its antigen remains unidentified. Amplified TCR beta CDR3 regions derived from RNA transcripts. Researchers ran a first-round RT-PCR on the TCR CDR3 using the HTBI primer set. TCRdb reprocessed the multiplex PCR reads via MiXCR and lists one record per CDR3 protein. The sample records approximately 600,000 distinct CDR3 sequences, about 14% being singletons. Germline V CDR1 and CDR2: DFQATT, SNEGSKA (reference sequence). V was trimmed by 3 bases and J by 6 bases, leaving 11 bases between them. The CDR3 runs to 13 residues. The TCR was taken from a woman in her thirties or forties with Graves' ophthalmopathy. The V and J genes are TRBV20-1 and TRBJ2-2, with D unresolved. The sample taken for sequencing was blood. Here the CDR3 reads CSASQSNPGELFF. DNA for the CDR3: TGCAGTGCTAGTCAGTCTAATCCCGGGGAGCTGTTTTTT.